This TCR beta chain was identified during a study of T cells in Graves' hyperthyroidism and ophthalmopathy. Study findings and constraints: With a median lead of roughly 6.8 months before onset, the model predicted ophthalmopathy. Stable hyperthyroidism and ophthalmopathy were separated using 13 V-J signatures.

Germline trimming cut 5 bases from V and 4 bases from J; bases unmatched to any gene: 9. The CDR3 consists of 15 residues. Germline values: CDR1 SEHNR, CDR2 FQNEAQ (reference sequence). From RNA transcripts, TCR beta CDR3 regions were amplified. The HTBI primer set drove a first-round RT-PCR of the TCR CDR3. MiXCR, run by TCRdb on the multiplex PCR reads, gives a single entry per CDR3 protein. The sample includes roughly 400,000 distinct CDR3 sequences, about an eighth of them seen just once. PBMCs were collected from a 10 ml volume of fresh peripheral blood. This clonotype was observed a handful of times. The antigen is not known.

This chain uses TRBV7-9 with TRBJ1-2; 8 bases map to TRBD1. The source material was blood. This receptor was taken from a man over 45 with Graves' ophthalmopathy. The CDR3 nucleotides are TGTGCCAGCAGCCCTGGACAGGGTCTTGGCTATGGCTACACCTTC. Translating it yields CASSPGQGLGYGYTF. Looking up the rest from reference TRBV7-9 and TRBJ1-2 gives the full variable domain: DTGVSQNPRHKITKRGQNVTFRCDPISEHNRLYWYRQTLGQGPEFLTYFQNEAQLEKSRLLSDRFSAERPKGSFSTLEIQRTEQGDSAMYLCASSPGQGLGYGYTFGSGTRLTVV.